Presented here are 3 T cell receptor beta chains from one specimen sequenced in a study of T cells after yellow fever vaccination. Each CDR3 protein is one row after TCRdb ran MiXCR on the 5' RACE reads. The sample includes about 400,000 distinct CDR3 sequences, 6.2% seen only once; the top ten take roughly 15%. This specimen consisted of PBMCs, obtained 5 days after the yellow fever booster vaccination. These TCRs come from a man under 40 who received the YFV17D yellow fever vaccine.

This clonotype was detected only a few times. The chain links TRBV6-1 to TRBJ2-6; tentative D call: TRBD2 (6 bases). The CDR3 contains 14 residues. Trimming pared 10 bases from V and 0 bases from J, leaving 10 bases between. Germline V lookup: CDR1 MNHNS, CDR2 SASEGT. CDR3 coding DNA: TGTGCCAACGGGGGACTCTCTGGGGCCAACGTCCTGACTTTC. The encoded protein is CANGGLSGANVLTF.

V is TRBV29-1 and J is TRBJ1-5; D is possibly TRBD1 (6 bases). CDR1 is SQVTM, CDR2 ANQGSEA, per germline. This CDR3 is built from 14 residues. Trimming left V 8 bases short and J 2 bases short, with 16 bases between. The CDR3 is CSFPPGAGNQPQHF. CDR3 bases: TGCAGCTTCCCCCCAGGGGCAGGCAATCAGCCCCAGCATTTT.

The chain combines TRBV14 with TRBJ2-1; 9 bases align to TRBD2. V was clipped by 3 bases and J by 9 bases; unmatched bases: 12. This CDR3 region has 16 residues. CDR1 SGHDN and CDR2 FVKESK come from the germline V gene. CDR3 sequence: CASSQIKSGRLFEQFF. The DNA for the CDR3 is TGTGCCAGCAGCCAGATTAAAAGCGGGAGGCTATTTGAGCAGTTCTTC. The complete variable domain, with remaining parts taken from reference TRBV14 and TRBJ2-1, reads EAGVTQFPSHSVIEKGQTVTLRCDPISGHDNLYWYRRVMGKEIKFLLHFVKESKQDESGMPNNRFLAERTGGTYSTLKVQPAELEDSGVYFCASSQIKSGRLFEQFFGPGTRLTVL.